This T cell receptor (beta chain) was captured in a study of neurological immune-mediated disorders. Study observations and caveats: None of the CDR3 amino acid sequences of expanded clones recurred across subjects, suggesting private repertoires in all groups.

In its sample, this clonotype was seen many times. Its specificity is unknown. A single run covered 15-18 subjects with over 180 million TCR-beta sequences. From the 5' RACE reads, TCRdb called clonotypes with MiXCR, one entry per CDR3 protein. The sample lists 87,000 or so distinct CDR3 sequences; roughly 3.5% were seen once. V lost 1 base to trimming and J lost 2 bases, with 11 bases between them. This CDR3 contains 16 residues. Germline V lookup: CDR1 SGHDN, CDR2 FVKESK. V usage is TRBV14 and J usage is TRBJ2-2; D perhaps matches TRBD2 (6 bases). Sequencing input: PBMCs. The sequence was obtained from a woman aged 45-60 years with multiple sclerosis. Here the CDR3 reads CASSQVGGPNTGELFF. For the CDR3, the DNA is TGTGCCAGCAGCCAAGTGGGGGGACCTAACACCGGGGAGCTGTTTTTT.